This TCR beta chain is from a study of CXCR3-negative and CXCR3-positive naive CD8 T cells. Germline V CDR1 and CDR2: LGHDT, YNNKEL (reference sequence). The CDR3 runs to 16 residues. 5' RACE that incorporated UMI labels was used to prepare the TRB cDNA libraries. TCRdb derives one entry per CDR3 protein from the 5' RACE reads, leaving out DNA. Recorded for this sample: roughly 40,000 distinct CDR3 sequences. The sample consisted of naive CXCR3- CD8+ T cells from blood. Subset denoted: CD45RO-CCR7+CD27+CD95- naive CD8+ T cells lacking CXCR3 (TNR3-). The receptor was derived from a human donor in good health. Some clones in this sample may be carry-over from other donors' samples. The gene calls are TRBV3-1 and TRBJ2-7. The chain's CDR3 is CASSQDGWLAAYEQYF.